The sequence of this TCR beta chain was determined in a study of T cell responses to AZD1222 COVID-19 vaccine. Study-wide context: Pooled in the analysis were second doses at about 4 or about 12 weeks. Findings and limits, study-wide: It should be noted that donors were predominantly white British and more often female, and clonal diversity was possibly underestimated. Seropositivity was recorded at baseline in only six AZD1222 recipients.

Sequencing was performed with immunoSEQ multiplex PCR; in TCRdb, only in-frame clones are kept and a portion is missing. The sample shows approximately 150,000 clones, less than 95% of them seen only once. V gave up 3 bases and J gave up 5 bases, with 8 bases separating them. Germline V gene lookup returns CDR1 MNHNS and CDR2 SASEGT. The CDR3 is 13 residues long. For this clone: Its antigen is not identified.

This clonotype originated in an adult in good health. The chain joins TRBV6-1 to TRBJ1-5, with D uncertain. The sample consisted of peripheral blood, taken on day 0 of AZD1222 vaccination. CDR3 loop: CASSESSDQPQHF. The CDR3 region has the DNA TGTGCCAGCAGTGAGTCGTCTGATCAGCCCCAGCATTTT.